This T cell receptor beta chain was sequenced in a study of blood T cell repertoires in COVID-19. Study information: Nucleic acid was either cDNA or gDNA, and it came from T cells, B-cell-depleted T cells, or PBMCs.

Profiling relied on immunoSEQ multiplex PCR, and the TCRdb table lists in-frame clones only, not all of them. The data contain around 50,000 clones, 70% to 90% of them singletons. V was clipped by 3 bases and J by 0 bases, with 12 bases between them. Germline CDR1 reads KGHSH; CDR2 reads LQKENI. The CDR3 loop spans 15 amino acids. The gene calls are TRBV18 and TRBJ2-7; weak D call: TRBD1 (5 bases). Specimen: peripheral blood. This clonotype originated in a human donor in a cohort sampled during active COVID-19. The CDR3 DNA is TGTGCCAGCTCACCGGCCAGGGTCCGCTCCTACGAGCAGTACTTC. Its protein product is CASSPARVRSYEQYF.